Following are 21 T cell receptor beta chains from one sample sequenced in a study of T cell responses to AZD1222 COVID-19 vaccine. The repertoire was sequenced with immunoSEQ multiplex PCR; TCRdb's copy has only in-frame clones and lacks some. The sample comprises 95,000 to 120,000 clones, around 90% of which are singletons, and approximately 3.1% rests with the top ten. This specimen was peripheral blood, taken on day 0 of MenACWY control vaccination. The receptors here all came from an adult in good health.

V is TRBV9 and J is TRBJ1-2, with D hard to call. From germline, CDR1 is SGDLS and CDR2 YYNGEE. V was trimmed by 4 bases and J by 8 bases, leaving 18 bases between them. There are 14 residues in the CDR3. DNA for the CDR3: TGTGCCAGCAGCCCCGTGGTTGTGACGGACGGCTACACCTTC. This translates into CASSPVVVTDGYTF.

This clone was detected only a few times. The V call is TRBV5-1, the J call TRBJ1-1; TRBD1 matches 7 bases. Unmatched junction bases numbered 14, after V lost 3 bases and J lost 3 bases. Germline V CDR1 and CDR2: SGHRS, YFSETQ. The CDR3 extends over 17 amino acids. The CDR3 is CASSSPKNRGEDTEAFF. The CDR3 coding sequence is TGCGCCAGCAGCTCCCCAAAAAACAGGGGCGAGGACACTGAAGCTTTCTTT.

The rearrangement uses TRBV4-3 and TRBJ1-2; 9 nucleotides match TRBD1. Germline-derived CDR1 and CDR2 are LGHNA and YSLEER. This CDR3 region has 15 residues. With V trimmed by 4 bases and J by 3 bases, 6 bases remained unmatched. The CDR3 loop reads CASSRRQGVDYGYTF. CDR3 bases: TGCGCCAGCAGCCGCAGACAGGGGGTAGACTATGGCTACACCTTC.

The chain has TRBV6-5 and TRBJ1-6, with D perhaps TRBD1 (6 bases). This CDR3 comprises 13 residues. V lost 6 bases to trimming and J lost 8 bases, with 11 bases between them. The germline CDR1 and CDR2 sequences are MNHEY and SVGAGI. The CDR3 sequence is CASRTTGYSPLHF. In nucleotides, the CDR3 is TGTGCCAGCAGAACCACAGGGTATTCACCCCTCCACTTT.

The J gene is TRBJ1-5, the V gene TRBV5-6; no reliable D call. V shed 0 bases and J shed 3 bases, with 4 bases lying between them. The CDR3 is 13 amino acids. Per the germline V gene, CDR1 is SGHDT and CDR2 is YYEEEE. CDR3 nucleotides: TGTGCCAGCAGCTTGGGCGTCAATCAGCCCCAGCATTTT. It translates to CASSLGVNQPQHF.

The chain has TRBV11-2 and TRBJ2-1; 9 bases line up with TRBD2. V dropped 2 bases and J dropped 7; count of bases not matched to a gene: 6. The CDR3 totals 15 residues. Germline CDR1 reads SGHAT; CDR2 reads FQNNGV. The CDR3, as DNA: TGTGCCAGCAGCTTATTGGCTAGCGGGGAGAATGAGCAGTTCTTC. Amino acids: CASSLLASGENEQFF.

V usage is TRBV10-2 and J usage is TRBJ1-1, with D possibly TRBD1 on 6 matching bases. The germline gives CDR1 WSHSY, CDR2 SAAADI. V shed 0 bases and J shed 1 base, with 9 bases lying between them. CDR3 length: 15 residues. CDR3 nucleotides: TGCGCCAGCAGTGAGTCCGAGGGACAGAACACTGAAGCTTTCTTT. This sequence encodes CASSESEGQNTEAFF.

V is TRBV5-1 and J is TRBJ2-7; no clear D. The CDR3 covers 16 residues. Trimming cost V 1 base and J 4 bases, with 18 bases left between them. Germline CDR1 is SGHRS and CDR2 is YFSETQ. CDR3 nucleotide sequence: TGCGCCAGCAGCTTGTTCCGAGGAACAATTCCGTACGAGCAGTACTTC. Translation gives CASSLFRGTIPYEQYF.

This clone was seen a few times. The chain uses TRBV9 and TRBJ1-3; D unclear. CDR3 length: 17 amino acids. Germline CDR1 reads SGDLS; CDR2 reads YYNGEE. Deletions cut 2 bases from V and 1 base from J, with 16 bases between. CDR3 in DNA: TGTGCCAGCAGCGTTTTCGCCGAGGGCAGTTCTGGAAACACCATATATTTT. Its protein is CASSVFAEGSSGNTIYF.

The chain recombines TRBV7-3 with TRBJ2-2; 11 nucleotides agree with TRBD2. There are 15 residues in the CDR3. After removal of 9 bases from V and 6 bases from J, the junction contained 9 bases not matched to a gene. Germline-derived CDR1 and CDR2 are SGHTA and FQGTGA. The CDR3 is CARPTSGERSGELFF. The CDR3 bases are TGTGCCAGACCGACTAGCGGGGAGAGATCCGGGGAGCTGTTTTTT.

The CDR3 sequence: CASSLQGMSAFEQYF. The CDR3 DNA is TGTGCCAGCAGTTTACAAGGCATGAGTGCGTTCGAGCAGTACTTC. The chain couples TRBV27 to TRBJ2-7; D remains unclear. V was trimmed by 2 bases and J by 6 bases, leaving 17 bases between them. Germline loops: CDR1 MNHEY, CDR2 SMNVEV (reference sequence). This CDR3 comprises 15 residues.

The chain combines TRBV5-6 with TRBJ1-1, with D unclear. The CDR3 has 14 residues. The V gene lost 4 bases and the J gene lost 5 bases, with 15 bases spanning the gap. Germline CDR1 is SGHDT and CDR2 is YYEEEE. This CDR3 is CASSRVGHGTEAFF. The DNA for the CDR3 is TGTGCCAGCAGCCGGGTAGGGCATGGGACTGAAGCTTTCTTT. Full variable domain (remainder filled in from reference TRBV5-6 and TRBJ1-1): DAGVTQSPTHLIKTRGQQVTLRCSPKSGHDTVSWYQQALGQGPQFIFQYYEEEERQRGNFPDRFSGHQFPNYSSELNVNALLLGDSALYLCASSRVGHGTEAFFGQGTRLTVV.

V is TRBV9 and J is TRBJ2-2; 7 bases agree with TRBD1. The CDR3 covers 16 residues. CDR1 is SGDLS and CDR2 is YYNGEE in the germline V gene. Trimming took 0 bases from V and 2 from J; bases not matched to a gene: 4. CDR3 sequence reads: CASSVAQGVNTGELFF. The CDR3 nucleotides are TGTGCCAGCAGCGTAGCGCAGGGGGTCAACACCGGGGAGCTGTTTTTT.

V is TRBV6-2 or TRBV6-3 and J is TRBJ2-5; 8 nucleotides match TRBD2. Germline V lookup: CDR1 MNHEY, CDR2 SVGEGT. Trimming at V came to 0 bases and at J to 1 base, leaving 7 bases not matched to a gene. This CDR3 contains 17 residues. CDR3 in DNA: TGTGCCAGCAGTTACTCGATCGGTAGCGGGGTCCAAGAGACCCAGTACTTC. Amino acids: CASSYSIGSGVQETQYF.

The chain uses TRBV4-1 and TRBJ2-7, with D possibly being TRBD1 (6 bases). This CDR3 is 14 amino acids long. V was pared by 2 bases and J by 3 bases, with 11 bases between. CDR1 is MGHRA and CDR2 is YSYEKL in the germline V gene. As DNA, the CDR3 is TGCGCCAGCAGCCAATCGACAGGAGACTACGAGCAGTACTTC. Translating gives CASSQSTGDYEQYF.

The chain recombines TRBV19 with TRBJ2-7, with 7 bases matching TRBD2. The length of the CDR3 is 13 residues. J lost 3 bases, V lost 8 bases, and 7 bases had no gene match. Germline CDR1 and CDR2: LNHDA and SQIVND (reference sequence). The CDR3 DNA is TGTGCCAGTGGCCCCGGGACTATCTACGAGCAGTACTTC. Residues: CASGPGTIYEQYF.

The rearrangement uses TRBV5-1 and TRBJ2-7, with TRBD1 matching over 9 bases. The CDR3 has 14 residues. V trimming: 4 bases; J trimming: 7 bases; junction bases outside the gene matches: 9. Germline CDR1 and CDR2: SGHRS and YFSETQ. The CDR3 nucleotides are TGCGCCAGCAGCGTGGGACAGGGAGCAGGAGAGCAGTACTTC. Amino acid sequence: CASSVGQGAGEQYF. Supplemented by reference TRBV5-1 and TRBJ2-7, the full variable domain reads KAGVTQTPRYLIKTRGQQVTLSCSPISGHRSVSWYQQTPGQGLQFLFEYFSETQRNKGNFPGRFSGRQFSNSRSEMNVSTLELGDSALYLCASSVGQGAGEQYFGPGTRLTVT.

The genes are TRBV3-1 (or the pseudogene TRBV3-2) and TRBJ2-7; 7 positions agree with TRBD2. Per germline, CDR1 LGHDT and CDR2 YNNKEL (reference sequence). The CDR3 has 15 residues. With 4 bases clipped from V and 13 bases from J, the junction kept 19 bases outside the gene matches. CDR3 in amino acids: CASSLSWGGSGDIYF. In nucleotides, the CDR3 is TGTGCCAGCAGCCTCTCCTGGGGTGGGAGCGGGGATATCTACTTC.

This chain uses TRBV29-1 with TRBJ1-2; 9 nucleotides match TRBD1. The CDR3 contains 13 residues. The V and J ends lost 5 bases and 0 bases, in that order; junction bases with no gene match: 1. Germline loops: CDR1 SQVTM, CDR2 ANQGSEA. The CDR3 loop reads CSVRQGANYGYTF. CDR3 DNA: TGCAGCGTTCGACAGGGGGCTAACTATGGCTACACCTTC.

V gene TRBV12-3 or TRBV12-4 combines with J gene TRBJ1-4, with D tentatively TRBD1 (6 bases). The CDR3 covers 13 residues. Between the trimmed V and J ends, which lost 5 bases and 7 bases, there was a span of 11 bases. The CDR3: CASSGQSGEKLFF. The CDR3 DNA sequence: TGTGCCAGCAGTGGACAGTCCGGTGAAAAACTGTTTTTT.

The V call is TRBV9, the J call TRBJ2-7; D not resolved. Germline V gene sequence: CDR1 SGDLS, CDR2 YYNGEE. V lost 0 bases, J lost 2 bases, and 9 bases lay in between. There are 14 residues in the CDR3. CDR3: CASSVDQATYEQYF. The CDR3 bases are TGTGCCAGCAGCGTAGACCAGGCAACCTACGAGCAGTACTTC. The full variable domain, with the rest looked up from reference TRBV9 and TRBJ2-7, is DSGVTQTPKHLITATGQRVTLRCSPRSGDLSVYWYQQSLDQGLQFLIQYYNGEERAKGNILERFSAQQFPDLHSELNLSSLELGDSALYFCASSVDQATYEQYFGPGTRLTVT.